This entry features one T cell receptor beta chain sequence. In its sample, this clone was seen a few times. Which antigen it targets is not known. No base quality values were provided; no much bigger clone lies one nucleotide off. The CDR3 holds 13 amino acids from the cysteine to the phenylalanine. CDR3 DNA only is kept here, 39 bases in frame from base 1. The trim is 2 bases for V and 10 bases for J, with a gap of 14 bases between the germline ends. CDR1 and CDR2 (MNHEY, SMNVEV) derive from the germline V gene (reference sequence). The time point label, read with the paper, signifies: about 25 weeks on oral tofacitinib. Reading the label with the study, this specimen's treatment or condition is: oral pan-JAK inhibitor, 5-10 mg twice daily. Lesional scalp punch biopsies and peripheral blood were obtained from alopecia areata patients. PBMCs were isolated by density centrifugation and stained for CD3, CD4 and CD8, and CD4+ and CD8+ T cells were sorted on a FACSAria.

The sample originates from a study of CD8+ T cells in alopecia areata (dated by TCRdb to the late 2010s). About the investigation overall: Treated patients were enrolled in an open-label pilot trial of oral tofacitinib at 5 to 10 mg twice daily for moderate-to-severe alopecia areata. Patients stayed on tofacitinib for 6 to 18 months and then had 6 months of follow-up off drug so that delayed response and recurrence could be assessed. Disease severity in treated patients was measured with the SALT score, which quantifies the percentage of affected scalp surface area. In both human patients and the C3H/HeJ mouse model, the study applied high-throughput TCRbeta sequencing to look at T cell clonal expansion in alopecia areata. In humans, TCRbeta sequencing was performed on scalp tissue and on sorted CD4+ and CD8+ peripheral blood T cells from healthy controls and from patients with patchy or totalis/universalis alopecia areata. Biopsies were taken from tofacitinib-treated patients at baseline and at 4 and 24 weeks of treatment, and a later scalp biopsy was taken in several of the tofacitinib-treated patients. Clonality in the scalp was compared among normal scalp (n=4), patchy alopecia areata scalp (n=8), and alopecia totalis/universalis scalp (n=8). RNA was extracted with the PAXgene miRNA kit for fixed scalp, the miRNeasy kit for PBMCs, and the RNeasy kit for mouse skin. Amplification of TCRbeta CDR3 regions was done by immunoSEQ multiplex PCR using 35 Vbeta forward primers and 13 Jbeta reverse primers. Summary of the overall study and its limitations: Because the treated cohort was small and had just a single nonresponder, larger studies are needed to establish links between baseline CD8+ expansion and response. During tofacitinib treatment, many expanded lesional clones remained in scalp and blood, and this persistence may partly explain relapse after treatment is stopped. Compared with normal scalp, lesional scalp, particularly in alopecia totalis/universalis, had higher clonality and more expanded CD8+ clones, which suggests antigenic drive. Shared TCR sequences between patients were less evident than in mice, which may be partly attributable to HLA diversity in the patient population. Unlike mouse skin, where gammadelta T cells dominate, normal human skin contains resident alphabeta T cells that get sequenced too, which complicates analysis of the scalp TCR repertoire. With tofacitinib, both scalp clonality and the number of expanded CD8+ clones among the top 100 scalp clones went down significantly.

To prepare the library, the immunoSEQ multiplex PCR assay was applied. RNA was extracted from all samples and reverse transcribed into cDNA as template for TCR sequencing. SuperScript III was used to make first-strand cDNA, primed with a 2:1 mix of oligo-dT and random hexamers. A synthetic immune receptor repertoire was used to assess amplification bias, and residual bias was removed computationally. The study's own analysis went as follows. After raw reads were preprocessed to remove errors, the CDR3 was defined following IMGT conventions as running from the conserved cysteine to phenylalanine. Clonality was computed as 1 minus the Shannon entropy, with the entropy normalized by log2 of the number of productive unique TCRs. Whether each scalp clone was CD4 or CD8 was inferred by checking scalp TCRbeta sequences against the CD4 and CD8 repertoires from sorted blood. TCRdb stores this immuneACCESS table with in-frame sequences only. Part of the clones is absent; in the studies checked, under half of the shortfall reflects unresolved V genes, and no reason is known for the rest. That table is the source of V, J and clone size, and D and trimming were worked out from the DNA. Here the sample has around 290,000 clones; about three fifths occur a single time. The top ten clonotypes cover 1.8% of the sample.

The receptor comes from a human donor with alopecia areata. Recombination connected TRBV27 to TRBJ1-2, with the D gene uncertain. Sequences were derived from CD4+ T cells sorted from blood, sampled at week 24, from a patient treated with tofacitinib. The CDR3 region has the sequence CASSLRGFGDYTF. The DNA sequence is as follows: TGTGCCAGCAGTTTACGGGGATTTGGGGACTACACCTTC.